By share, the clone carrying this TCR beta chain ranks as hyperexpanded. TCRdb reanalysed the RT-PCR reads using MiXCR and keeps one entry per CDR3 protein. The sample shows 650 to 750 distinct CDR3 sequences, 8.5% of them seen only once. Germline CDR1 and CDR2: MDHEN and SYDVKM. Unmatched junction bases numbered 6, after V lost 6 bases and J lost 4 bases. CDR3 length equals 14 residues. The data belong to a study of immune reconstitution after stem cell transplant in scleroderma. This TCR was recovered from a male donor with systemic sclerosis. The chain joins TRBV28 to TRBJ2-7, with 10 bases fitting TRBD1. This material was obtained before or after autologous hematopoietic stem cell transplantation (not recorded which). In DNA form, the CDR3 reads TGTGCCAGCAGAATCGGGACAGGGGCTTACGAGCAGTACTTC. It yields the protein CASRIGTGAYEQYF.